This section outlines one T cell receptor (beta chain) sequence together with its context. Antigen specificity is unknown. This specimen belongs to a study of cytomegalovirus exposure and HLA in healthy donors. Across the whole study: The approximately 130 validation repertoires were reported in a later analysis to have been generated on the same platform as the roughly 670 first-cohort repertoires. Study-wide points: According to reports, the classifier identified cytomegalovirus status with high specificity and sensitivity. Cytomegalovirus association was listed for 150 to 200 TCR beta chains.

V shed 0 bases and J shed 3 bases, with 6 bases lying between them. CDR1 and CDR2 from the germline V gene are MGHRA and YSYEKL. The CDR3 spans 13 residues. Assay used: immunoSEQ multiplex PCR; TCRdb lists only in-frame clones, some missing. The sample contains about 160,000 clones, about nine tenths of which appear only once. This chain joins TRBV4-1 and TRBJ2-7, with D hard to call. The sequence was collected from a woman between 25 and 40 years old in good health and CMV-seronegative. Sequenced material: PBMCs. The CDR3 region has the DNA TGCGCCAGCAGCCAAGATATGTTCTACGAGCAGTACTTC. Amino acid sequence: CASSQDMFYEQYF.